One TCR beta chain is described in this entry. Its antigen remains unknown. This record comes from a study of T cell responses to AZD1222 COVID-19 vaccine. TCRdb's table, derived via immunoSEQ multiplex PCR, lists solely in-frame clones and lacks some. This table has roughly 87,000 clones, more than 70% appearing once. The CDR3 contains 15 residues. The V end was cut by 4 bases, the J end by 3 bases, with 13 bases between. Per germline, CDR1 SGHRS and CDR2 YFSETQ. General study points: Spike-spanning, vaccine-associated CD4 TCRs were dominant at 160-218 and 743-854.

The sample consisted of peripheral blood, taken 28 days after the second AZD1222 dose. The clonotype comes from an adult who received the AZD1222 COVID-19 vaccine. This chain joins TRBV5-1 and TRBJ1-4; unclear D gene. CDR3 residues: CASSALIGANEKLFF. CDR3 nucleotides: TGCGCCAGCAGCGCCCTGATCGGCGCTAATGAAAAACTGTTTTTT.